This passage covers 10 T cell receptor beta chains from one sample sequenced in a study of T-cell memory formation after mild COVID-19. Each CDR3 protein gets one entry after TCRdb re-called the 5' RACE reads with MiXCR. The sample contains approximately 580,000 distinct CDR3 sequences, 20% of which appear only once. Sequencing was done on a sample of PBMCs or a T cell subset sorted from them (not recorded which). These TCRs come from an adult woman who had mild COVID-19 (a few samples of this study predate the infection). Cell type and time point are not known.

This clonotype was observed a few times. This sequence joins TRBV7-2 and TRBJ1-1; D gene ambiguous. V lost 7 bases and J 4 bases, leaving 19 bases between the germline ends. CDR3 size: 15 residues. Germline V gene sequence: CDR1 SGHTA, CDR2 FQGNSA. The DNA of the CDR3 is TGTGCCAGCACCCCTGTCGGCGTAGGGAGCACTGAAGCTTTCTTT. Its protein product is CASTPVGVGSTEAFF.

CDR3 sequence (DNA): TGTGCCAGCAGCTTGGGACTAGCATCGGGGGAGCTGTTTTTT. Its translation: CASSLGLASGELFF. The rearrangement joins TRBV7-9 to TRBJ2-2; 9 bases align to TRBD2. The V gene end was trimmed by 3 bases and the J gene end by 8 bases; junction bases not matched to a gene: 4. The CDR3 is made up of 14 amino acids. Germline V gives CDR1 SEHNR, CDR2 FQNEAQ (reference sequence).

DNA for the CDR3: TGTGCCAGCAGTGTCCGACTAGCGGGTTTAACGCAGTACTTC. It yields the protein CASSVRLAGLTQYF. V is TRBV28 and J is TRBJ2-7, with 10 bases aligning to TRBD2. V shed 5 bases and J 9 bases; nucleotides not matched to a gene: 10. Germline CDR1 is MDHEN and CDR2 is SYDVKM. This CDR3 spans 14 amino acids.

This chain joins TRBV7-3 and TRBJ2-1; D is possibly TRBD1 or TRBD2 (5 bases each). The CDR3 spans 15 residues. The V end lost 4 bases, the J end lost 0 bases, and 10 bases lay between the germline ends. Per germline, CDR1 SGHTA and CDR2 FQGTGA. CDR3 nucleotides: TGTGCCAGCAGCTCGCTGGGGGACTCCTACAATGAGCAGTTCTTC. Its translation is CASSSLGDSYNEQFF.

This clonotype was detected only a few times. The chain has TRBV4-1 and TRBJ2-2; tentatively, D is TRBD1 (6 bases). Germline-derived CDR1 and CDR2 are MGHRA and YSYEKL. With 4 bases removed from V and 0 bases from J, the gap between germline ends came to 12 bases. This CDR3 has 16 residues. CDR3: CASSPRGGPNTGELFF. The DNA for the CDR3 is TGCGCCAGCAGCCCCCGAGGGGGACCGAACACCGGGGAGCTGTTTTTT.

This clonotype was seen a few times. The V and J genes are TRBV7-9 and TRBJ2-1; D tentatively reads TRBD1 or TRBD2 (5 bases each). V was trimmed by 3 bases and J by 9 bases, leaving 18 bases between them. In germline, CDR1 is SEHNR, CDR2 FQNEAQ (reference sequence). The CDR3 contains 15 residues. CDR3 sequence: CASSFSPLGGSEQFF. CDR3 DNA: TGTGCCAGCAGCTTTTCCCCTCTTGGGGGTTCTGAGCAGTTCTTC.

This chain links TRBV9 with TRBJ2-7; TRBD2 aligns across 15 bases. The germline V gene encodes CDR1 SGDLS and CDR2 YYNGEE. CDR3 length: 16 residues. The trim removed 4 bases at V and 5 bases at J, leaving 7 bases unmatched. DNA of the CDR3: TGTGCCAGCAGCCCTTCGGGACTAGCGGGAGGCCACGAGCAGTACTTC. This sequence encodes CASSPSGLAGGHEQYF.

This clonotype was picked up a small number of times. The rearrangement joins TRBV3-1 to TRBJ2-5; 7 nucleotides line up with TRBD2. From germline, CDR1 is LGHDT and CDR2 YNNKEL (reference sequence). V was clipped by 1 base and J by 1 base; unmatched bases: 6. The CDR3 runs to 16 residues. The CDR3 DNA is TGTGCCAGCAGCCAAGGGCCCAGCGGGGCCCAAGAGACCCAGTACTTC. Translating gives CASSQGPSGAQETQYF.

This clonotype came up once. The chain has TRBV12-3 or TRBV12-4 and TRBJ1-3; D not resolved. The CDR3 loop spans 12 amino acids. The V gene lost 5 bases and the J gene lost 8 bases, with 10 bases spanning the gap. The CDR3 DNA sequence: TGTGCCAGCAGTCTGAGAAGGGACACCATATATTTT. Translated, it gives CASSLRRDTIYF.

The chain combines TRBV5-5 with TRBJ2-3; weak D call: TRBD2 (6 bases). The CDR3 covers 16 residues. Trimming removed 6 bases from V and 4 bases from J, with 21 bases in between. Germline assignment: CDR1 SGHKS and CDR2 YYEKEE (reference sequence). CDR3 sequence reads: CASTSRPGGMADTQYF. DNA for the CDR3: TGTGCCAGCACCTCGCGACCTGGGGGGATGGCAGATACGCAGTATTTT.